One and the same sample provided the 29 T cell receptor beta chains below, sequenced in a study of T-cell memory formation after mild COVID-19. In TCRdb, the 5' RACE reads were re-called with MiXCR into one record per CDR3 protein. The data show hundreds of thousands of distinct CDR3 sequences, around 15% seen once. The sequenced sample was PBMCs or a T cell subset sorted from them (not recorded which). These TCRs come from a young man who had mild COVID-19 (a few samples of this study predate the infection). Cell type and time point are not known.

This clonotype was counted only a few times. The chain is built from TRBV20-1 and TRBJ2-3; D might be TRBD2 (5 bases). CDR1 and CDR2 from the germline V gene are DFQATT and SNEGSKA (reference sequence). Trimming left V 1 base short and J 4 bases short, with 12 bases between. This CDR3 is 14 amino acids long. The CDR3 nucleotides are TGCAGTGCTAGAGGGACGCACGGGGCAGATACGCAGTATTTT. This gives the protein CSARGTHGADTQYF.

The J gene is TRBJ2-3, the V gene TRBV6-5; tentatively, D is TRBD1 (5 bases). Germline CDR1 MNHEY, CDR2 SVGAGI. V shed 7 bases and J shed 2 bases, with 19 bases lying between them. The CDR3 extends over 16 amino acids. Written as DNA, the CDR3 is TGTGCCAGCAAAAGGAGAGAGACAGCATTCACAGATACGCAGTATTTT. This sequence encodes CASKRRETAFTDTQYF.

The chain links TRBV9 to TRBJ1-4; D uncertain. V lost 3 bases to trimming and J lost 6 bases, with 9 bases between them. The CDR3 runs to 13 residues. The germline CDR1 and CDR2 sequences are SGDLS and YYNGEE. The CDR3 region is CASSAGRDEKLFF. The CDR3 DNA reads TGTGCCAGCAGCGCCGGACGGGATGAAAAACTGTTTTTT. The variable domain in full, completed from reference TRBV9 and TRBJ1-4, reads DSGVTQTPKHLITATGQRVTLRCSPRSGDLSVYWYQQSLDQGLQFLIQYYNGEERAKGNILERFSAQQFPDLHSELNLSSLELGDSALYFCASSAGRDEKLFFGSGTQLSVL.

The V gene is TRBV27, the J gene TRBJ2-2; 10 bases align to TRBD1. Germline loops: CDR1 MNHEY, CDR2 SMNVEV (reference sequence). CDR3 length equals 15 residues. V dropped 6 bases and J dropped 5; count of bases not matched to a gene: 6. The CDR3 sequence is CASSRTGGWTGELFF. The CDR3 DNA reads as TGTGCCAGCAGCCGGACAGGGGGGTGGACCGGGGAGCTGTTTTTT.

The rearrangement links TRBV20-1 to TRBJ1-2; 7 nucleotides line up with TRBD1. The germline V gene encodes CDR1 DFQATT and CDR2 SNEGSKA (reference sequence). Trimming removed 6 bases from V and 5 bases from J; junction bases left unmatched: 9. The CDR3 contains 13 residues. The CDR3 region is CSATGDGGYGYTF. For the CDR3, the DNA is TGCAGTGCCACAGGGGACGGGGGTTATGGCTACACCTTC.

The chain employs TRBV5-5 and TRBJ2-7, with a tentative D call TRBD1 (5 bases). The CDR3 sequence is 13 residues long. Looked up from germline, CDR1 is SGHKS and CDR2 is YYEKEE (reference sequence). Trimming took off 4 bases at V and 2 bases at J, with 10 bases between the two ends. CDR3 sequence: CASSPGYTYEQYV. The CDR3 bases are TGTGCCAGCAGCCCAGGGTACACCTACGAGCAGTACGTC.

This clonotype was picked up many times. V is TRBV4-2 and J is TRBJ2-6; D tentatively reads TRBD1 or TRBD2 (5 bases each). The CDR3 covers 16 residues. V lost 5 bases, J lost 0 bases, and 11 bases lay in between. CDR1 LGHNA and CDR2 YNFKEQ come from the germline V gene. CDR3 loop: CASSDRDGSGANVLTF. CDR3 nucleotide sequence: TGTGCCAGCAGCGACCGGGACGGCTCTGGGGCCAACGTCCTGACTTTC.

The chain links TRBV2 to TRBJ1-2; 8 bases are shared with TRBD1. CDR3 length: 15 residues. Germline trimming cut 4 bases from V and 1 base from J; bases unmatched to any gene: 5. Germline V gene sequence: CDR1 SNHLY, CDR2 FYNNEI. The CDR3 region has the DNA TGTGCCAGCAGTGTCCAGGGGGCATTTAACTATGGCTACACCTTC. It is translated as CASSVQGAFNYGYTF.

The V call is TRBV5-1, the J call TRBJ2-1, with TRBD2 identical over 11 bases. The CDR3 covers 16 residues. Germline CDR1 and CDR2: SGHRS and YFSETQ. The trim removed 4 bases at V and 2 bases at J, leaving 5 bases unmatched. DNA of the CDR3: TGCGCCAGCAGCCCATTAGCGGGGGGGCCCTACAATGAGCAGTTCTTC. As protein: CASSPLAGGPYNEQFF.

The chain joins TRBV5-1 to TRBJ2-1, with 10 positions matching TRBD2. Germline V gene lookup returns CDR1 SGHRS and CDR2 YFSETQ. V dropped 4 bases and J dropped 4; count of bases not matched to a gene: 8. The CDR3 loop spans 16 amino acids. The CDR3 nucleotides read TGCGCCAGCAGCAAGCTAGCGGGGGAGTTGTACAATGAGCAGTTCTTC. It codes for CASSKLAGELYNEQFF.

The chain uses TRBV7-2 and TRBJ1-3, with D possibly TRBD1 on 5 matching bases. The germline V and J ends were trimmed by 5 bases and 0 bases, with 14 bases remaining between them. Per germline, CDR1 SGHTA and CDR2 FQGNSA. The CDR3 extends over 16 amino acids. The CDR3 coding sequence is TGTGCCAGCAGCCTCGACGGGACTCTCTCTGGAAACACCATATATTTT. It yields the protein CASSLDGTLSGNTIYF.

The CDR3 DNA reads as TGCAGTGCTACCTCCCTCCGGGGGCAAGAGACCCAGTACTTC. Translated: CSATSLRGQETQYF. V usage is TRBV20-1 and J usage is TRBJ2-5; a weak D match, TRBD2 (6 bases). Between the trimmed V and J ends, which lost 4 bases and 2 bases, there was a span of 14 bases. Germline V CDR1 and CDR2: DFQATT, SNEGSKA (reference sequence). This CDR3 comprises 14 residues.

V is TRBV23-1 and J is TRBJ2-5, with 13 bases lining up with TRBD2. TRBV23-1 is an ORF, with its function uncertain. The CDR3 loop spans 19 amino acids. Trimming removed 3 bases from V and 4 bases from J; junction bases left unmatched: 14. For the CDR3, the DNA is TGCGCCAGCAGTCACCCAGGACTAGCGGGGGAGTACGAGCGAGAGACCCAGTACTTC. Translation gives CASSHPGLAGEYERETQYF.

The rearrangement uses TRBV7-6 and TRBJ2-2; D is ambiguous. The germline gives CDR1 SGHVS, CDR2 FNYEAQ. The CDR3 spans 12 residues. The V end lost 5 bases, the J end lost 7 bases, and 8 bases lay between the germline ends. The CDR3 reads CASSDHRGELFF. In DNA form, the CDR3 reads TGTGCCAGCAGCGATCACCGCGGGGAGCTGTTTTTT.

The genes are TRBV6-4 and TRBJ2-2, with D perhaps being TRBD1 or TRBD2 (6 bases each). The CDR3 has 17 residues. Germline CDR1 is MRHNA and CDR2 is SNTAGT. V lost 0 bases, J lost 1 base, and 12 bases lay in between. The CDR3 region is CASSDSYGGQNTGELFF. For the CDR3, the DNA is TGTGCCAGCAGTGACTCTTACGGGGGACAGAACACCGGGGAGCTGTTTTTT.

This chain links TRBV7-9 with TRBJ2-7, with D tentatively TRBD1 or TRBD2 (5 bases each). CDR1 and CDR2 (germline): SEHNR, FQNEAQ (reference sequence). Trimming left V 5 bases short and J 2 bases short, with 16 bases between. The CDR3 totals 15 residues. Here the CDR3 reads CASSRMGTVTYEQYF. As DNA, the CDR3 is TGTGCCAGCAGCCGCATGGGGACCGTAACCTACGAGCAGTACTTC. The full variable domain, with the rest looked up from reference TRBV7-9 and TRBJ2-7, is DTGVSQNPRHKITKRGQNVTFRCDPISEHNRLYWYRQTLGQGPEFLTYFQNEAQLEKSRLLSDRFSAERPKGSFSTLEIQRTEQGDSAMYLCASSRMGTVTYEQYFGPGTRLTVT.

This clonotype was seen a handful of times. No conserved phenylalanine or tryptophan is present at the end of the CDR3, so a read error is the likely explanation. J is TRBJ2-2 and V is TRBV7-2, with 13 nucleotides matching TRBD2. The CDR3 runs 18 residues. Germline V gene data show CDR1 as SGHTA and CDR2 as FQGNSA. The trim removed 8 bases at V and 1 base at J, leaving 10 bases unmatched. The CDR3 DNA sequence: TGTGCCAGCGACGGGGGACTAGCGGGGTCAGGGAACACCGGGGAGCTGTTTTCT. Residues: CASDGGLAGSGNTGELFS.

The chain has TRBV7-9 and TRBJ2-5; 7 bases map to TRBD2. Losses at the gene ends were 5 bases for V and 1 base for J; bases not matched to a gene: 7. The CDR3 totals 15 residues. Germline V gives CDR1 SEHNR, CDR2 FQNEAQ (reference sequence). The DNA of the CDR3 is TGTGCCAGCAGCGGACCGGGGGGTGTCCAAGAGACCCAGTACTTC. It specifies CASSGPGGVQETQYF.

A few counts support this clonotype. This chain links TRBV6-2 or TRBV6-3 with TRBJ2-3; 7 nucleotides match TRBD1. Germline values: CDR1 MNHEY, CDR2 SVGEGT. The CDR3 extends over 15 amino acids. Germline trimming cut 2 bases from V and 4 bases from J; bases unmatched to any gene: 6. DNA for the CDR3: TGTGCCAGCAGTTACGGGGACAGTAAGGCAGATACGCAGTATTTT. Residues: CASSYGDSKADTQYF.

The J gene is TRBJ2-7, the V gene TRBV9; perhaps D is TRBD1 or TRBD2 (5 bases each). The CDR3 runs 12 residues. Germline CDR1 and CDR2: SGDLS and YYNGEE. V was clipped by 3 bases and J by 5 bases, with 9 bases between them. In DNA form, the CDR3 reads TGTGCCAGCAGCGGAGGGACCGACGAGCAGTACGTC. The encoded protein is CASSGGTDEQYV.

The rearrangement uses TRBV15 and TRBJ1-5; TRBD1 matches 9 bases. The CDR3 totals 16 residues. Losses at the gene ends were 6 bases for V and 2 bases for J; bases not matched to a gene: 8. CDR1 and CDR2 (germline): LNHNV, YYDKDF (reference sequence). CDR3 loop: CATSRTGVGRNQPQHF. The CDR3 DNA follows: TGTGCCACCAGTAGGACAGGGGTTGGTCGCAATCAGCCCCAGCATTTT.

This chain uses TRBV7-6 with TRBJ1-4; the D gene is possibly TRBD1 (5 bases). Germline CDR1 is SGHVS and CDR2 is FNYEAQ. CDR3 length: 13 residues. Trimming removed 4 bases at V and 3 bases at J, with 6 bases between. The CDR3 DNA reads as TGTGCCAGCAGCTCAGGGTCTAATGAAAAACTGTTTTTT. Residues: CASSSGSNEKLFF.

CDR3 nucleotide sequence: TGTGCCAGCAGCCCCCATGATGGGTCCTACGAGCAGTACTTC. It specifies CASSPHDGSYEQYF. The chain has TRBV2 and TRBJ2-7; no clear D. The CDR3 sequence is 14 residues long. Looked up from germline, CDR1 is SNHLY and CDR2 is FYNNEI. V was cut by 6 bases and J by 1 base, with 13 bases left in between.

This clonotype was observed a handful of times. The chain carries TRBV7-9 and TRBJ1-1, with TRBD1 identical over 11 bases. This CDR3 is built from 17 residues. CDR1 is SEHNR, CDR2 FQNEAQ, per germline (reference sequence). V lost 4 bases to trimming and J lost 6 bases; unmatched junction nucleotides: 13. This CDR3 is CASSSRTSRDRGSEAFF. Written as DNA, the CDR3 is TGTGCCAGCAGCTCTAGAACAAGCCGGGACAGGGGGTCTGAAGCTTTCTTT.

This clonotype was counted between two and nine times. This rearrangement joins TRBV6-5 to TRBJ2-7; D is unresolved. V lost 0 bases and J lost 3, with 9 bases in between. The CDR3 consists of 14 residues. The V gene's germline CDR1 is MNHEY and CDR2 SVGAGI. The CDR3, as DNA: TGTGCCAGCAGTTACTCCCTGGGTCTCTACGAGCAGTACTTC. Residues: CASSYSLGLYEQYF.

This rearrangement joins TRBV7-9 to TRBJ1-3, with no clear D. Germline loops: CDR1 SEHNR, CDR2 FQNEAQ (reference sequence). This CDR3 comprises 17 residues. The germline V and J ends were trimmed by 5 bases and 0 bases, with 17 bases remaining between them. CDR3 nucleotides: TGTGCCAGCAGCCTACAGTCGTCCCGGATCTCTGGAAACACCATATATTTT. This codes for CASSLQSSRISGNTIYF.

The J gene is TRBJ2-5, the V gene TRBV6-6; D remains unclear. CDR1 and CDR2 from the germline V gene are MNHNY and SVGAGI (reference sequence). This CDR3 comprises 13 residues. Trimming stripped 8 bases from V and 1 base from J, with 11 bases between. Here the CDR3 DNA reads TGTGCCAGCGGTTCACAGCCCCAAGAGACCCAGTACTTC. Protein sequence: CASGSQPQETQYF.

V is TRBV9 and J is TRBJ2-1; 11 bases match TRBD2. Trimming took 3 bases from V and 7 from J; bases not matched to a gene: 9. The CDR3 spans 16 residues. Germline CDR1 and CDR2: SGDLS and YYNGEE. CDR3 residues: CASSASGGFLGNEQFF. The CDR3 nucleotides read TGTGCCAGCAGCGCTAGCGGGGGGTTCCTTGGGAATGAGCAGTTCTTC. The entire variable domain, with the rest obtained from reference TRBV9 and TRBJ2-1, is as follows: DSGVTQTPKHLITATGQRVTLRCSPRSGDLSVYWYQQSLDQGLQFLIQYYNGEERAKGNILERFSAQQFPDLHSELNLSSLELGDSALYFCASSASGGFLGNEQFFGPGTRLTVL.

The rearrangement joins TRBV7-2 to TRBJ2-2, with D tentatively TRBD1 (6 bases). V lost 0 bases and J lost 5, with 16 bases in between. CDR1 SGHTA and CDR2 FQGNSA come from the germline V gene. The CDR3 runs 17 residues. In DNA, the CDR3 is TGTGCCAGCAGCTTAGCCGTGACAGGTTATTTGACCGGGGAGCTGTTTTTT. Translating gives CASSLAVTGYLTGELFF.